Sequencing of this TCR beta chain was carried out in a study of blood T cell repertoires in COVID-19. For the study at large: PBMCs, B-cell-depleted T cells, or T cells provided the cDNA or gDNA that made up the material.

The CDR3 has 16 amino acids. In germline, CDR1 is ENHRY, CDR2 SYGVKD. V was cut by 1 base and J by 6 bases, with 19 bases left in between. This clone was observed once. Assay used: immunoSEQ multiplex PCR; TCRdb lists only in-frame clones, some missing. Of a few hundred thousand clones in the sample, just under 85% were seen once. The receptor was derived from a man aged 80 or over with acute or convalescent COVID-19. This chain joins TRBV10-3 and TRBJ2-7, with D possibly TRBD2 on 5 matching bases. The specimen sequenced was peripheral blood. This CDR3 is CAISEWAGMQNGEQYF. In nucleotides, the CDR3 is TGTGCCATCAGTGAGTGGGCCGGGATGCAAAATGGCGAGCAGTACTTC.